The rows below give T cell receptor beta chains drawn from one sample of a study of graft-versus-host responses after intestinal transplantation. These receptors' targets are unknown. Produced via immunoSEQ multiplex PCR; TCRdb's table is partial and in-frame only. The sample holds around 69,000 clones, 85% to 90% seen once. The source was unstimulated CD8+ T cells sorted from spleen or lymph node cells, collected before transplant. The receptor source for this set is a human donor who was the organ donor for an intestinal transplant. Each CDR3 is given with its conserved first and last residue. The D gene is left open where the match is weak. Rows may omit the clone size; those that give it use once, few, many or a size class.

TRBV6-1	TRBJ1-6	NA	15	TRBD1	CASSGWTGERSPLHF	TGTGCCAGCAGTGGATGGACAGGGGAACGGTCACCCCTCCACTTT
TRBV9	TRBJ1-2	NA	16	NA	CASSLKTGGTNYGYTF	TGTGCCAGCAGCCTCAAGACGGGAGGTACTAACTATGGCTACACCTTC
TRBV19	TRBJ2-1	NA	16	TRBD2	CASRSRLADTYNEQFF	TGTGCCAGTAGGTCCCGACTAGCGGATACCTACAATGAGCAGTTCTTC
TRBV27	TRBJ2-2	NA	15	TRBD2	CASSLSASGTGELFF	TGTGCCAGCAGTTTATCGGCTAGCGGCACCGGGGAGCTGTTTTTT
TRBV6-5	TRBJ1-1	NA	11	NA	CASSPGVGAFF	TGTGCCAGCAGTCCTGGAGTGGGAGCTTTCTTT
TRBV7-2	TRBJ1-6	NA	15	NA	CASSLMGVDSSPLHF	TGTGCCAGCAGCTTAATGGGCGTGGACAGTTCACCCCTCCACTTT
TRBV10-1	TRBJ2-1	NA	15	NA	CASSEGRGSYNEQFF	TGCGCCAGCAGTGAGGGGCGGGGCTCCTACAATGAGCAGTTCTTC
TRBV5-4	TRBJ1-6	NA	15	NA	CASSLAIESNSPLHF	TGTGCCAGCAGCTTGGCCATAGAGAGTAATTCACCCCTCCACTTT
TRBV13	TRBJ2-1	NA	17	TRBD2	CASSLAAGGPFHNEQFF	TGTGCCAGCAGCTTAGCCGCGGGGGGACCTTTTCACAATGAGCAGTTCTTC
TRBV2	TRBJ2-1	NA	14	TRBD2	CASSDLAGGREQFF	TGTGCCAGCAGTGATCTAGCGGGGGGGCGGGAGCAGTTCTTC
TRBV18	TRBJ1-1	NA	14	NA	CATSSPLTDTEAFF	TGTGCCACCTCCTCGCCCCTTACAGACACTGAAGCTTTCTTT
TRBV5-1	TRBJ1-1	NA	14	TRBD1	CASSWTGQGTEAFF	TGCGCCAGCAGCTGGACAGGGCAGGGCACTGAAGCTTTCTTT
TRBV5-8	TRBJ1-6	NA	13	NA	CASSLSLNSPLHF	TGTGCCAGCAGCTTGAGCCTTAATTCACCCCTCCACTTT
TRBV11-2	TRBJ2-2	NA	15	NA	CATSTGSGATGELFF	TGTGCCACCTCTACCGGTTCAGGGGCCACCGGGGAGCTGTTTTTT
TRBV29-1	TRBJ1-2	NA	12	NA	CSVATGDYGYTF	TGCAGCGTGGCGACAGGAGACTATGGCTACACCTTC
TRBV6-6	TRBJ1-3	NA	13	NA	CASSGGRGNTIYF	TGTGCCAGCAGCGGGGGGCGAGGAAACACCATATATTTT
TRBV19	TRBJ2-6	NA	16	NA	CASSIQGNSGANVLTF	TGTGCCAGTAGTATCCAGGGTAACTCTGGGGCCAACGTCCTGACTTTC
TRBV27	TRBJ1-1	once	13	TRBD1	CATRQGMNTEAFF	TGTGCCACCCGACAGGGTATGAACACTGAAGCTTTCTTT